These T cell receptor beta chains were read from a single sample in a study of blood T cells in healthy people across ages. TCRdb fed the 5' RACE reads into MiXCR, producing one record per CDR3 protein. The sample comprises around 1.5 million distinct CDR3 sequences, approximately 32% of which are singletons, and around 10% rests with the top ten. The sequenced sample was blood. These receptors all stem from a woman in her twenties or thirties in good health. Each CDR3 is given with its conserved first and last residue. A D gene is named only where the DNA matches it firmly. Clone size is shown for a subset of rows, as once, few, many or a class of expanded clone.

j_call d_call v_call clone_size cdr3_aa cdr3_nt
TRBJ2-2 TRBD2 TRBV7-3 . CASSPGGEAGELFF TGTGCCAGCAGCCCTGGGGGGGAGGCCGGGGAGCTGTTTTTT
TRBJ1-1 . TRBV14 few CAGPGASHTEAFF TGTGCCGGTCCAGGGGCCAGTCACACTGAAGCTTTCTTT
TRBJ2-5 TRBD2 TRBV6-5 few CASRIYWEGRETQYF TGTGCCAGCAGGATCTACTGGGAGGGCCGGGAGACCCAGTACTTC
TRBJ1-5 . TRBV7-2 few CASSPGFDHNQPQHF TGTGCCAGCAGCCCAGGGTTCGATCATAATCAGCCCCAGCATTTT
TRBJ2-7 . TRBV12-3/TRBV12-4 . CASGNRGSYEQYF TGTGCCAGCGGGAATAGAGGATCCTACGAGCAGTACTTC
TRBJ2-1 . TRBV7-2 few CASSLGQLRIVQFF TGTGCCAGCAGCTTAGGTCAACTAAGGATAGTGCAGTTCTTC
TRBJ2-7 . TRBV20-1 . CSASRVSNEQYF TGCAGTGCTAGCCGGGTCTCTAACGAGCAGTACTTC
TRBJ2-1 . TRBV15 . CATSTQRSSYNEQFF TGTGCCACCAGCACCCAGCGAAGCTCCTACAATGAGCAGTTCTTC
TRBJ2-3 . TRBV4-1 many CASSQDGTSRTDTQYF TGCGCCAGCAGCCAAGATGGCACTAGCCGCACAGATACGCAGTATTTT
TRBJ2-1 TRBD2 TRBV20-1 few CSARVILAGHNEQFF TGCAGTGCTAGAGTTATACTAGCGGGCCACAATGAGCAGTTCTTC
TRBJ2-5 TRBD2 TRBV3-1 . CASSQDQGASGRAVETQYF TGTGCCAGCAGCCAAGATCAGGGGGCTAGCGGGAGGGCCGTGGAGACCCAGTACTTC
TRBJ2-3 TRBD2 TRBV5-1 . CASCDPAAGGTDTQYF TGCGCCAGCTGTGACCCCGCGGCGGGGGGCACAGATACGCAGTATTTT
TRBJ2-5 . TRBV27 . CASSSYPPRAGETQYF TGTGCCAGCAGTTCTTACCCACCGAGGGCAGGAGAGACCCAGTACTTC
TRBJ2-1 . TRBV7-6 . CASSPKASGSRTYNEQFF TGTGCCAGCAGCCCAAAAGCATCTGGGAGCCGAACCTACAATGAGCAGTTCTTC
TRBJ1-2 . TRBV27 . CASSPEGIYGYTF TGTGCCAGCTCCCCCGAGGGTATCTATGGCTACACCTTC
TRBJ1-1 TRBD1 TRBV27 once CASRPGQGAEAFF TGTGCCAGCAGGCCGGGACAGGGGGCTGAAGCTTTCTTT
TRBJ2-1 . TRBV7-6 . CASSLVMASNEQFF TGTGCCAGCAGCTTAGTGATGGCTAGCAATGAGCAGTTCTTC